A single sample is the source of the 26 T cell receptor beta chains below, sequenced in a study of low-dose radiotherapy and immunotherapy resistance in tumors. Primers targeting TRAV and TRBV primed first-strand cDNA, covering alpha and beta chains. TCR amplification used roughly 18 PCR cycles, a constant-region primer and a V-primer adapter. TCRdb ran MiXCR on the reads and lists one entry per CDR3 protein. The table lists almost 40,000 distinct CDR3 sequences, about 28% of them singletons. Specified time point: before trial treatment. The specimen comprised PBMCs, sampled before treatment. These receptors were taken from a male donor with gallbladder cancer.

This clonotype was detected ten times or more. This chain links TRBV12-3 or TRBV12-4 with TRBJ1-2; 7 bases fit TRBD1. After removal of 5 bases from V and 8 bases from J, the junction contained 11 bases not matched to a gene. CDR3 length: 14 amino acids. DNA of the CDR3: TGTGCCAGCAGTACGCCGGGACAGTCGTTAGGCTACACCTTC. It is translated as CASSTPGQSLGYTF.

In its sample, this clonotype was seen many times. The J gene is TRBJ2-3, the V gene TRBV7-2, with D possibly being TRBD1 (6 bases). The germline V gene has CDR1 SGHTA and CDR2 FQGNSA. The CDR3 extends over 14 amino acids. V lost 6 bases and J 4 bases, leaving 14 bases between the germline ends. The DNA of the CDR3 is TGTGCCAGCAGACCAAGACAGGCCCCAGATACGCAGTATTTT. This sequence encodes CASRPRQAPDTQYF.

The V and J genes are TRBV12-3 or TRBV12-4 and TRBJ2-6; 11 bases align to TRBD1. The length of the CDR3 is 17 residues. V gave up 6 bases and J gave up 1 base; unmatched junction bases: 5. The CDR3 region is CASSPGQGASGANVLTF. CDR3 sequence (DNA): TGTGCCAGCAGCCCCGGACAGGGGGCGTCTGGGGCCAACGTCCTGACTTTC.

Regarding this clonotype: A far more abundant clone sits one base away, making this likely a read error. V usage is TRBV13 and J usage is TRBJ2-7; TRBD1 might be the D (6 bases). This CDR3 region has 12 residues. Germline V lookup: CDR1 PRHDT, CDR2 FYEKMQ (reference sequence). DNA of the CDR3: TGTACCATACTTGGGGACAACTACGAGCAGTACTTC. Amino acid sequence: CTILGDNYEQYF.

Note on this clonotype: One base separates it from a far larger clone, so it is likely a read error. The chain couples TRBV14 to TRBJ2-7; D possibly corresponds to TRBD2 (7 bases). The V end was cut by 2 bases, the J end by 7 bases, with 18 bases between. The CDR3 loop spans 15 amino acids. Germline values: CDR1 SGHDN, CDR2 FVKESK. The CDR3 loop reads CASSQLGGGIDEQYF. The CDR3 nucleotides read TGTGCCAGCAGCCAACTGGGCGGGGGCATAGATGAGCAGTACTTC.

The chain carries TRBV5-6 and TRBJ2-2, with a possible D match to TRBD2 (6 bases). Germline V gene data show CDR1 as SGHDT and CDR2 as YYEEEE. The V end was cut by 4 bases, the J end by 4 bases, with 17 bases between. This CDR3 contains 16 residues. DNA for the CDR3: TGTGCCAGCAGCCGATTCGGGGGAACGGCCACCGGGGAGCTGTTTTTT. It encodes CASSRFGGTATGELFF.

With regard to this clonotype: One end of the junction fails to match germline, which may point to a read error. The gene calls are TRBV18 and TRBJ2-7; 7 nucleotides match TRBD2. The CDR3 has 15 amino acids. Germline V gene sequence: CDR1 KGHSH, CDR2 LQKENI. CDR3: CASSPQASGLYDQYF. The CDR3 DNA is TGTGCCAGCTCACCACAGGCTAGCGGCCTTTACGATCAGTACTTC.

Many counts were recorded for this clonotype. V is TRBV12-3 or TRBV12-4 and J is TRBJ1-1; 9 nucleotides align to TRBD1. V lost 6 bases and J lost 7; bases outside the gene matches: 9. The CDR3 is 14 residues long. CDR3 protein: CASSLGQGWGEAFF. The CDR3 nucleotides read TGTGCCAGCAGCCTCGGACAGGGGTGGGGTGAAGCTTTCTTT.

Ten or more counts support this clonotype. The chain recombines TRBV5-4 with TRBJ2-5, with TRBD2 matching 9 bases. Trimming took 4 bases from V and 5 from J; bases not matched to a gene: 9. Germline CDR1 SGHNT, CDR2 YYREEE (reference sequence). This CDR3 has 15 residues. CDR3 protein: CASSGAREGRETQYF. DNA for the CDR3: TGTGCCAGCAGCGGCGCGCGGGAGGGCCGGGAGACCCAGTACTTC.

As concerns this clonotype: With a far larger clone one base away, a read error is the likely cause. The J gene is TRBJ2-5, the V gene TRBV7-1, with 7 bases lining up with TRBD1. TRBV7-1 falls under the ORF class, with uncertain function. This CDR3 region has 15 residues. Trimming cost V 5 bases and J 2 bases; bases outside gene matches: 8. The CDR3 nucleotides are TGTGCCAGCAGCCCTTCGACAGGGTATCAAGAGACCCAGTACTTC. Its translation: CASSPSTGYQETQYF.

The genes are TRBV19 and TRBJ2-1; no reliable D call. This CDR3 contains 13 residues. V was pared by 1 base and J by 9 bases, with 10 bases between. Germline CDR1 LNHDA, CDR2 SQIVND (reference sequence). The CDR3 bases are TGTGCCAGTAGTATAGGGCAATTGGGTGAGCAGTTCTTC. Translating gives CASSIGQLGEQFF.

The sample holds many counts of this clonotype. The rearrangement links TRBV27 to TRBJ2-7, with unresolved D. This CDR3 is built from 13 residues. Germline loops: CDR1 MNHEY, CDR2 SMNVEV (reference sequence). V was trimmed by 3 bases and J by 0 bases, leaving 6 bases between them. CDR3 bases: TGTGCCAGCAGTTTGCAGAGCTCCTACGAGCAGTACTTC. Protein product: CASSLQSSYEQYF.

This rearrangement joins TRBV5-1 to TRBJ2-2, with unresolved D. V was clipped by 7 bases and J by 0 bases, with 28 bases between them. Germline CDR1 is SGHRS and CDR2 is YFSETQ. The CDR3 extends over 20 amino acids. CDR3 amino acids: CASFLLASGRGPTNTGELFF. As DNA, the CDR3 is TGCGCCAGCTTCCTTTTGGCGTCGGGCCGTGGGCCGACGAACACCGGGGAGCTGTTTTTT.

This clonotype showed up many times. The chain links TRBV4-2 to TRBJ2-5; perhaps TRBD2 as D (5 bases). The V gene lost 0 bases and the J gene lost 4 bases, with 12 bases spanning the gap. Germline V gene sequence: CDR1 LGHNA, CDR2 YNFKEQ. This CDR3 comprises 15 residues. CDR3: CASSQEGGLSETQYF. DNA for the CDR3: TGTGCCAGCAGCCAAGAAGGAGGTCTGTCAGAGACCCAGTACTTC.

The DNA of the CDR3 is TGTGCCAGCAGTACCGCGGGCGGGAGAGCAGATACGCAGTATTTT. The encoded protein is CASSTAGGRADTQYF. The chain has TRBV28 and TRBJ2-3, with 7 bases fitting TRBD2. Germline values: CDR1 MDHEN, CDR2 SYDVKM. The V gene end was trimmed by 5 bases and the J gene end by 4 bases; junction bases not matched to a gene: 9. The CDR3 sequence is 15 residues long.

The V call is TRBV7-8, the J call TRBJ1-5, with D perhaps TRBD1 (6 bases). Germline values: CDR1 SGHVS, CDR2 FQNEAQ. V lost 6 bases, J lost 2 bases, and 20 bases lay in between. The CDR3 runs 17 residues. The CDR3 coding sequence is TGTGCCAGCAGTTTACTGGGGGGGGCTTACGGCAATCAGCCCCAGCATTTT. Protein: CASSLLGGAYGNQPQHF.

This clonotype was seen at least ten times. This chain uses TRBV20-1 with TRBJ1-2, with a possible D match to TRBD1 (5 bases). The CDR3 is made up of 13 amino acids. The germline V and J ends were trimmed by 3 bases and 7 bases, with 15 bases remaining between them. From germline, CDR1 is DFQATT and CDR2 SNEGSKA (reference sequence). The CDR3, as DNA: TGCAGTGCTAGTCCGGGGGTGTGGGGTGGCTACACCTTC. It encodes CSASPGVWGGYTF.

Turning to this clonotype: Because the CDR3's place on the DNA is in doubt, the DNA is left out and the CDR3 is given as listed by TCRdb. This chain joins TRBV9 and TRBJ2-4. From germline, CDR1 is SGDLS and CDR2 YYNGEE. Both ends counted, the CDR3 spans 19 residues. Here the CDR3 reads CASSIYLCSVRQALNIQYF.

Ten or more counts support this clonotype. The rearrangement joins TRBV10-1 to TRBJ1-4; D ambiguous. This CDR3 spans 13 amino acids. Trimming shortened V by 0 bases and J by 1 base, and 0 bases separated the two germline ends. The germline gives CDR1 WNHNN, CDR2 SYGVQD (reference sequence). The CDR3 is CASSESTNEKLFF. As DNA, the CDR3 is TGCGCCAGCAGTGAGTCAACTAATGAAAAACTGTTTTTT.

The chain couples TRBV13 to TRBJ2-1; D is tentatively TRBD1 or TRBD2 (5 bases each). The length of the CDR3 is 11 residues. Germline assignment: CDR1 PRHDT and CDR2 FYEKMQ (reference sequence). V was shortened by 8 bases and J by 13 bases, with 15 bases between the two germline ends. The CDR3 reads CASGLGASQFF. The CDR3 coding sequence is TGTGCCAGCGGACTTGGGGCGTCTCAGTTCTTC.

This clonotype came up many times. The chain has TRBV29-1 and TRBJ2-3; 9 positions match TRBD1. V shed 4 bases, J shed 0 bases, and the junction held 5 bases outside the gene matches. The germline gives CDR1 SQVTM, CDR2 ANQGSEA. This CDR3 has 15 residues. The CDR3: CSVAFGTGSTDTQYF. CDR3 bases: TGCAGCGTTGCCTTTGGGACAGGGAGCACAGATACGCAGTATTTT.

The rearrangement joins TRBV6-8 to TRBJ2-3; TRBD2 matches 9 bases. This CDR3 has 16 residues. Germline values: CDR1 MNHGY, CDR2 SAAAGT. The V and J ends lost 5 bases and 5 bases, in that order; junction bases with no gene match: 11. Written as DNA, the CDR3 is TGTGCCAGCAGTCACGGCCGGCGGGAGGGCCGAGATACGCAGTATTTT. Its translation: CASSHGRREGRDTQYF.

The table lists this clonotype with many counts. This chain joins TRBV12-5 and TRBJ2-1, with D tentatively TRBD2 (5 bases). Germline assignment: CDR1 LGHNT and CDR2 FRNRAP. CDR3 length equals 10 residues. In nucleotides, the CDR3 is TGTGCCCCGGGCCGGGAAGTCGAATTCTTC. Its protein product is CAPGREVEFF.

This clonotype was detected many times. CDR3 region: CATSDRDASWHEQYF. CDR3 sequence (DNA): TGTGCCACCAGTGACCGCGACGCAAGTTGGCACGAGCAGTACTTC. The chain employs TRBV24-1 and TRBJ2-7; no clear D gene. The V gene lost 4 bases and the J gene lost 5 bases, with 17 bases spanning the gap. The CDR3 is 15 residues long. Germline lookup yields CDR1 KGHDR and CDR2 SFDVKD.

This clonotype was recorded many times. The gene calls are TRBV6-8 and TRBJ2-7, with TRBD1 identical over 9 bases. Germline CDR1 reads MNHGY; CDR2 reads SAAAGT. V was pared by 6 bases and J by 6 bases, with 15 bases of the junction left unmatched. CDR3 length: 16 amino acids. The CDR3 coding sequence is TGTGCCAGCAGATCTACACGACAGGGGGTATATCTCGAGCAGTACTTC. It encodes CASRSTRQGVYLEQYF.

This clonotype was counted many times. The chain combines TRBV19 with TRBJ1-5; a possible D gene is TRBD1 (6 bases). Germline values: CDR1 LNHDA, CDR2 SQIVND (reference sequence). Trimming shortened V by 5 bases and J by 0 bases, and 11 bases separated the two germline ends. This CDR3 has 15 amino acids. CDR3 protein: CASSLIGGSNQPQHF. DNA of the CDR3: TGTGCCAGTAGTTTGATAGGGGGTAGCAATCAGCCCCAGCATTTT.